This T cell receptor beta chain appears in the sequencing data of a study of T cells in Graves' hyperthyroidism and ophthalmopathy. The CDR3 is 18 amino acids. Germline V gives CDR1 DFQATT, CDR2 SNEGSKA (reference sequence). Trimming pared 0 bases from V and 0 bases from J, leaving 17 bases between. Using RNA transcripts as the source, TCR beta CDR3 regions were amplified. First-round RT-PCR of the TCR CDR3 relied on the HTBI primer set. TCRdb passed the multiplex PCR reads through MiXCR, listing each CDR3 protein once. The data show some 740,000 distinct CDR3 sequences, 12% to 15% seen once. The TCR comes from a woman aged 18-29 years with Graves' hyperthyroidism. The chain couples TRBV20-1 to TRBJ2-2; the D is unclear. The sequencing sample was made of blood. The CDR3 DNA reads TGCAGTGCTAGAGACCAATATGGCCCTATTCCGAACACCGGGGAGCTGTTTTTT. It yields the protein CSARDQYGPIPNTGELFF.